In this sample, the clone carrying this TCR beta chain turned up many times. As yet, its antigen is unknown. Both TRBC1 and TRBC2 were covered by a beta constant-region primer of two equimolar oligonucleotides. TCRdb re-called the UMI-ligation and nested PCR reads through MiXCR, storing one row per CDR3 protein. Of approximately 82,000 distinct CDR3 sequences listed, around 6.5% are singletons. This sample is drawn from a study of naive and memory T cell subsets. Study-wide points: Gini index rose across naive, CM, EM and EMRA in CD4 and CD8.

This CDR3 is 15 amino acids long. V lost 7 bases to trimming and J lost 8 bases; unmatched junction nucleotides: 17. Looked up from germline, CDR1 is SQVTM and CDR2 is ANQGSEA. This chain connects TRBV29-1 to TRBJ1-2, with 9 positions matching TRBD1. The clonotype comes from a human donor in good health. The specimen sequenced was central memory CD4+ T cells from blood. CDR3 coding DNA: TGCAGCGGATACCCTAAGGGACAGGGTAGGGAGGGCTACACCTTC. Its translation is CSGYPKGQGREGYTF. The full variable domain, rest sourced from reference TRBV29-1 and TRBJ1-2, is SAVISQKPSRDICQRGTSLTIQCQVDSQVTMMFWYRQQPGQSLTLIATANQGSEATYESGFVIDKFPISRPNLTFSTLTVSNMSPEDSSIYLCSGYPKGQGREGYTFGSGTRLTVV.